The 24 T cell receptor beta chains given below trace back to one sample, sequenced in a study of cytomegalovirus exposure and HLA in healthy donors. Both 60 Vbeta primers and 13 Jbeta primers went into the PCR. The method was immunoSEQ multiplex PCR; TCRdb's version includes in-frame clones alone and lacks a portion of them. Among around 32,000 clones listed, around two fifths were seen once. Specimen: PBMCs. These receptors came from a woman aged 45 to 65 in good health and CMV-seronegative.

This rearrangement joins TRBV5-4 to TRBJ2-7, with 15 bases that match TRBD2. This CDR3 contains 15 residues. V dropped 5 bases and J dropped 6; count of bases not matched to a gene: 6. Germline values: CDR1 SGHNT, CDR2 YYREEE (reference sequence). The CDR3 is CASSRTSGRAAEQYF. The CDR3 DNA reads TGTGCCAGCAGTCGGACTAGCGGGAGGGCTGCCGAGCAGTACTTC.

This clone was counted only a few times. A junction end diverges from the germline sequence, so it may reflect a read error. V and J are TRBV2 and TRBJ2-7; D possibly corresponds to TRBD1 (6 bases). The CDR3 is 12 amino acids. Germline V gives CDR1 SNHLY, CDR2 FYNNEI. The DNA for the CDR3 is TGTGCCAGCAGTGAGTCCCTTACAGGGAGCTCTTTC. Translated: CASSESLTGSSF.

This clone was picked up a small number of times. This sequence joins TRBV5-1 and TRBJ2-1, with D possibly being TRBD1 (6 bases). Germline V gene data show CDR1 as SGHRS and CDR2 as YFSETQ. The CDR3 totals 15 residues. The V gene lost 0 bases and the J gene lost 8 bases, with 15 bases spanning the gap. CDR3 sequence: CASSLDGQGTDEQFF. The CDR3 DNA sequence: TGCGCCAGCAGCTTGGACGGGCAGGGGACGGATGAGCAGTTCTTC.

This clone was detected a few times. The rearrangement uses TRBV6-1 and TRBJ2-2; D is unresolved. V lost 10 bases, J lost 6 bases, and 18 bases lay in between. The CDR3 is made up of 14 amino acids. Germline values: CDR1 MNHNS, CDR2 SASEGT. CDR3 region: CATISLGFSGELFF. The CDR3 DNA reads TGTGCCACCATTAGCCTAGGTTTTTCCGGGGAGCTGTTTTTT.

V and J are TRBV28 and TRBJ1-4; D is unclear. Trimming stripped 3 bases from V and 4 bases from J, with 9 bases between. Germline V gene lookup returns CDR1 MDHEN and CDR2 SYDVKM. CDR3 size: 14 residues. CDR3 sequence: CASSLNSLNEKLFF. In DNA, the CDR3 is TGTGCCAGCAGTTTGAACAGTCTTAATGAAAAACTGTTTTTT.

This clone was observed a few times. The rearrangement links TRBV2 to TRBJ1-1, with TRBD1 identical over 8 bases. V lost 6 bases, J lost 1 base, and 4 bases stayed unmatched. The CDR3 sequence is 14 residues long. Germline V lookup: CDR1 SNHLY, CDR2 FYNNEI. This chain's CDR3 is CASRADRGNTEAFF. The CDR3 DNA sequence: TGTGCCAGCAGAGCTGACAGGGGGAACACTGAAGCTTTCTTT.

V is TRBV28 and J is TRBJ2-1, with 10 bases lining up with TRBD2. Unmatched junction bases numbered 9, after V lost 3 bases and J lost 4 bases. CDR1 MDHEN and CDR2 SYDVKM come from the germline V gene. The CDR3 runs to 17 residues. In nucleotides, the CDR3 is TGTGCCAGCAGTTTCCCCCTAGCGGGAGAGGAGTACAATGAGCAGTTCTTC. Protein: CASSFPLAGEEYNEQFF.

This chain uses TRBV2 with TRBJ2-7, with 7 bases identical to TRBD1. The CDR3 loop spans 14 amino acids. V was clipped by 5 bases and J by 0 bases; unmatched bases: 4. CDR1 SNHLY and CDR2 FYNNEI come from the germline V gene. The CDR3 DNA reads TGTGCCAGCAGTCAACAGGGGAGCTCCTACGAGCAGTACTTC. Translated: CASSQQGSSYEQYF.

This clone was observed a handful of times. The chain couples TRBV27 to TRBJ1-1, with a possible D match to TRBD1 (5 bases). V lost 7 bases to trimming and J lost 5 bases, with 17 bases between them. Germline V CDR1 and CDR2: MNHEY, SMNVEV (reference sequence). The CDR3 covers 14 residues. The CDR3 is CASNLGGKGTEAFF. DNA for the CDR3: TGTGCCAGCAACCTGGGAGGGAAGGGGACTGAAGCTTTCTTT.

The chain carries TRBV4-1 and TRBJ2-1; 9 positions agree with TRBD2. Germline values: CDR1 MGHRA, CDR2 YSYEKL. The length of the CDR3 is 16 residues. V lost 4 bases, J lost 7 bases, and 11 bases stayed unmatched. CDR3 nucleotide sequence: TGCGCCAGCAGCCTAGGAATAGCGGGAGCGGGGAATGAGCAGTTCTTC. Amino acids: CASSLGIAGAGNEQFF.

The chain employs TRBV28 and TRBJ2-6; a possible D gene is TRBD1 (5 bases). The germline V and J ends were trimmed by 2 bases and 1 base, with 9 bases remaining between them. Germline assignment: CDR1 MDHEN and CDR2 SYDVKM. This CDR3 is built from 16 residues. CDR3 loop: CASSLLQGSGANVLTF. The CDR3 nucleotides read TGTGCCAGCAGTTTACTTCAGGGATCTGGGGCCAACGTCCTGACTTTC. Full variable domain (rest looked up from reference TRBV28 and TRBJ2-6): DVKVTQSSRYLVKRTGEKVFLECVQDMDHENMFWYRQDPGLGLRLIYFSYDVKMKEKGDIPEGYSVSREKKERFSLILESASTNQTSMYLCASSLLQGSGANVLTFGAGSRLTVL.

CDR3 residues: CASTENRNYGYTF. For the CDR3, the DNA is TGTGCCAGTACTGAGAACCGTAACTATGGCTACACCTTC. This chain links TRBV19 with TRBJ1-2; D not resolved. The V gene's germline CDR1 is LNHDA and CDR2 SQIVND (reference sequence). The CDR3 spans 13 residues. Trimming pared 7 bases from V and 1 base from J, leaving 10 bases between.

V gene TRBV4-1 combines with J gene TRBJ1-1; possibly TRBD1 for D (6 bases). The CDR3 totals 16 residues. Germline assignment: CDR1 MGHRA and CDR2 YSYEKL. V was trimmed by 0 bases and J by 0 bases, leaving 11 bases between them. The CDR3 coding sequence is TGCGCCAGCAGCCAAGATGGGGGACAATTGAACACTGAAGCTTTCTTT. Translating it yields CASSQDGGQLNTEAFF.

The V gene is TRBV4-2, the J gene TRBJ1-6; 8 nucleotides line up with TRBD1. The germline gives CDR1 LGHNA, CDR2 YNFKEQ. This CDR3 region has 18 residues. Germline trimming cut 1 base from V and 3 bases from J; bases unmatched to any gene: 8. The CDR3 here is CASSQGGPGGVYNSPLHF. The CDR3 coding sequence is TGTGCCAGCAGCCAAGGGGGGCCAGGGGGCGTCTATAATTCACCCCTCCACTTT.

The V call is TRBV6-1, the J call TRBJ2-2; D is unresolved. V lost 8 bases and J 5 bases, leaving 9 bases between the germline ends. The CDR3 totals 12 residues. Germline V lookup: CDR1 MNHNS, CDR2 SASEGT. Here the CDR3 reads CASGGTTGELFF. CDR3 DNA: TGTGCCAGCGGCGGAACTACCGGGGAGCTGTTTTTT.

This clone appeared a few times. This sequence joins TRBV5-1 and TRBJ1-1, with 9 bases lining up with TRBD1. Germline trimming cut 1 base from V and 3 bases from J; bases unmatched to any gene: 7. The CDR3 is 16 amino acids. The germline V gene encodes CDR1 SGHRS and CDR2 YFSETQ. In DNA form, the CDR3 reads TGCGCCAGCAGCTTGAGGGACAGGGACATGGACACTGAAGCTTTCTTT. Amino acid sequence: CASSLRDRDMDTEAFF.

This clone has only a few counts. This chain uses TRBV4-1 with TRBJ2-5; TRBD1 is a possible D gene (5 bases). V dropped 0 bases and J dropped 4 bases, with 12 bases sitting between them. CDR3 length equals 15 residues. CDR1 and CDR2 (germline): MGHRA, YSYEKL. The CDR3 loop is CASSQESGRAETQYF. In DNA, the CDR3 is TGCGCCAGCAGCCAAGAATCCGGCAGGGCAGAGACCCAGTACTTC.

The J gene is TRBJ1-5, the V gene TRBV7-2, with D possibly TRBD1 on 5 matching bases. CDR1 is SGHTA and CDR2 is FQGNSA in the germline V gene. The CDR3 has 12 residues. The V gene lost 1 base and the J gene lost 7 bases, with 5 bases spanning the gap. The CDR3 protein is CASSLEGQPQHF. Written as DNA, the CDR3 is TGTGCCAGCAGCTTAGAGGGGCAGCCCCAGCATTTT.

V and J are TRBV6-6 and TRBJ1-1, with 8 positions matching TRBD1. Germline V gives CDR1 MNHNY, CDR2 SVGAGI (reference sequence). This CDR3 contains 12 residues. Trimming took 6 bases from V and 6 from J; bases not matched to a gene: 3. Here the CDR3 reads CASRDRDPEAFF. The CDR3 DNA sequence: TGTGCCAGCAGGGACAGGGACCCTGAAGCTTTCTTT.

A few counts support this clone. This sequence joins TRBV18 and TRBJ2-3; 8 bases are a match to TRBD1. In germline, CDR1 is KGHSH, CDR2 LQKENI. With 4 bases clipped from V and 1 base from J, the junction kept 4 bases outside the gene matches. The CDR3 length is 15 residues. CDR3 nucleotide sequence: TGTGCCAGCTCACTGGGACAGGTTGGCACAGATACGCAGTATTTT. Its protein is CASSLGQVGTDTQYF.

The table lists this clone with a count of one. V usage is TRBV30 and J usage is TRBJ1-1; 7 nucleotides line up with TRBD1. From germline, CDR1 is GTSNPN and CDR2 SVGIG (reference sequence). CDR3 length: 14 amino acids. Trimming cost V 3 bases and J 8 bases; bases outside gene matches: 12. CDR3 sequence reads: CAWRGSWTGGEAFF. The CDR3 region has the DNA TGTGCCTGGAGAGGTTCCTGGACAGGCGGCGAAGCTTTCTTT.

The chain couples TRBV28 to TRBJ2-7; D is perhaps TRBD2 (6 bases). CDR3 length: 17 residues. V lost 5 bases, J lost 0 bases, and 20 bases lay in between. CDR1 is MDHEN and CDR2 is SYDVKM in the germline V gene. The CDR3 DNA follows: TGTGCCAGCAGTCTTCCGGGACTGGGGATGGGCTCCTACGAGCAGTACTTC. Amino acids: CASSLPGLGMGSYEQYF.

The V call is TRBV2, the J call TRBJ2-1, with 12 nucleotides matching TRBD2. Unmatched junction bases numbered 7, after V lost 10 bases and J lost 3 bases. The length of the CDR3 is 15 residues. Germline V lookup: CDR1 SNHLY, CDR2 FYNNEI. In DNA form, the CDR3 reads TGTGCCAATAGACTAGCGGGGGCCTACTACAATGAGCAGTTCTTC. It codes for CANRLAGAYYNEQFF.

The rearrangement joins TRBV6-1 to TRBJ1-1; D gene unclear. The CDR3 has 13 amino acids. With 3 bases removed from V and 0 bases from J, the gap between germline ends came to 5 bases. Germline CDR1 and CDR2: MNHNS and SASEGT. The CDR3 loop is CASSDKMNTEAFF. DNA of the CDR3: TGTGCCAGCAGTGACAAAATGAACACTGAAGCTTTCTTT.